A selection of T cell receptor beta chains follows, all from one sample in a study of cytomegalovirus exposure and HLA in healthy donors. Sequencing was performed with immunoSEQ multiplex PCR; in TCRdb, only in-frame clones are kept and a portion is missing. This table holds fewer than 140,000 clones, approximately 80% found once. The sample consisted of PBMCs. The receptors were gathered from a man between 50 and 59 years old in good health and CMV-seronegative. The CDR3 runs from the conserved cysteine through the conserved F or W. Clone size is stated in some rows and not others, as once, few, many or a class when expanded.

V gene	J gene	clone size	CDR3 protein
TRBV9	TRBJ1-2	.	CASSTPGGNYGYTF
TRBV5-4	TRBJ2-2	.	CASSLNRDIGELFF
TRBV28	TRBJ1-5	.	CASSLLLRGRQPQHF
TRBV16	TRBJ2-7	few	CASSPEPVAYEQYF
TRBV6-6	TRBJ2-2	few	CASSKGQENTGELFF
TRBV19	TRBJ1-6	.	CASSTITGRPNSPLHF
TRBV7-9	TRBJ1-1	.	CASRADLNTEAFF
TRBV5-5	TRBJ1-1	.	CASIRTDLNTEAFF
TRBV9	TRBJ1-6	.	CASSVAAGEYPLHF
TRBV18	TRBJ1-3	.	CASSLGQNSGNTIYF
TRBV27	TRBJ1-4	.	CASSSGGKRGLFF
TRBV5-1	TRBJ2-1	.	CASRPGQGQASEQFF
TRBV28	TRBJ1-5	.	CAIHRSGQGNQPQHF
TRBV10-1	TRBJ2-5	.	CASSEGSRGAQETQYF
TRBV5-4	TRBJ1-5	few	CASSLDGGQGARPQHF
TRBV30	TRBJ1-4	few	CAWGWGATNEKLFF
TRBV5-4	TRBJ2-3	.	CASSLRTSLTDTQYF
TRBV5-1	TRBJ2-2	.	CASSPTTGAGGELFF
TRBV11-3	TRBJ1-1	.	CASSLEGQGAKMNTEAFF
TRBV4-3	TRBJ1-1	.	CASSRNRSPNTEAFF